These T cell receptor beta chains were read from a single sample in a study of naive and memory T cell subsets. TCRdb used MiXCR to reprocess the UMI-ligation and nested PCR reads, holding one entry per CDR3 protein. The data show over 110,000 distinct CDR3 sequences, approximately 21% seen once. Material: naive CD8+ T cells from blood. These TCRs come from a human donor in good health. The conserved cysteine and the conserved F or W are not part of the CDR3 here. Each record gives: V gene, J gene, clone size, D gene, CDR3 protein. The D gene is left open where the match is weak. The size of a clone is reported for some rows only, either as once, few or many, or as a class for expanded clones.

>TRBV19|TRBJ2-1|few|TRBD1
ASSMETGGYNEQF
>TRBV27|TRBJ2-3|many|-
ASSLSAMGGGFPSTDTQY
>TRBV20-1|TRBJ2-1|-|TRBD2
SARPGTSGEQF
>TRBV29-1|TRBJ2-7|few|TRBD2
SVSSGSVYEQY
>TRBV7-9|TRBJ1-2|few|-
ASSQDGDNYGYT
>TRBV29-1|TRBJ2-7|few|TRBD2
SVELAGGPGEQY
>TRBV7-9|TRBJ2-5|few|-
ASSSLPVAQETQY
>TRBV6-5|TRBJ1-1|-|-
ASSLLGATEAF
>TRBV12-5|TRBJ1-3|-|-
ASGSTGIDEGNTIY
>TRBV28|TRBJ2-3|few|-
ASSFRFTDTQY
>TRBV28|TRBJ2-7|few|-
ASSSIWGEQY
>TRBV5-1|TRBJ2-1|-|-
ASSLWSREVYNEQF
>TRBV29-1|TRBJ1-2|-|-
SVEGDEDYGYT
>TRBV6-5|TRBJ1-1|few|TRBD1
ASSYRPGQGNTEAF
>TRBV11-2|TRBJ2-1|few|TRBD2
ASSPYSGTSFERRGEQF
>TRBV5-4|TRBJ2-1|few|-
ASSFGPGTEQF
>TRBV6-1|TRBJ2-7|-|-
ASSESPDRTYEQY
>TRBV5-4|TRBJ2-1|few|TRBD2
ASSPLPSGDYNEQF
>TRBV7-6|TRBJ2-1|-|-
ASSPVEGEQF
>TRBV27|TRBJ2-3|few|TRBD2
ASSPGLAGSTDTQY
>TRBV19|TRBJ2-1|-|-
ASNVGKNNEQF
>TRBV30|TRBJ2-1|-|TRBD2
AWIPTSGRYNEQF
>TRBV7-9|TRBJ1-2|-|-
ASSYPQQGDGYT